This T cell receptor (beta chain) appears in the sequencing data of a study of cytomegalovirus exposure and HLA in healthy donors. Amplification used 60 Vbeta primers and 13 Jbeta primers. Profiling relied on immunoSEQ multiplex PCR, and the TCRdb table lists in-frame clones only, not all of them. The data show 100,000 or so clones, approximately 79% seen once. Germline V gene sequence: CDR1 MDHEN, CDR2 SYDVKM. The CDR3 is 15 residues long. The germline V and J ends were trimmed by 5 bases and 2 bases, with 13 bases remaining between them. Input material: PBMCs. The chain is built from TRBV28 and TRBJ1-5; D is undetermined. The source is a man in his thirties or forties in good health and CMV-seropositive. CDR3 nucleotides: TGTGCCAGCAGTCCCTCCATGAGTGGCAATCAGCCCCAGCATTTT. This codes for CASSPSMSGNQPQHF.